This TCR beta chain was recorded in a study of human T cells and chemical hapten exposure. Background on the study: Epicutaneous patch tests delivered 0.01% DPC to the upper back, with evaluation at 6 days.

To note about this clonotype: The antigen remains undetermined.

Single cDNA molecules in the library carried unique molecular identifiers attached during preparation. TCRdb reanalysed the RACE reads using MiXCR and keeps one entry per CDR3 protein. The table shows about 260,000 distinct CDR3 sequences, with about 8.6% occurring only once. The CDR3 consists of 15 residues. V lost 1 base, J lost 3 bases, and 11 bases lay in between. CDR1 and CDR2 from the germline V gene are SGHKS and YYEKEE (reference sequence). Time point specified: pre-sensitization, week 0. Noted treatment: therapeutic diphenylcyclopropenone sensitization with weekly scalp DPC. General study results and limits: Significantly more large CDR3 similarity clusters were formed by expanded TCRs than by controls.

The rearrangement uses TRBV5-5 and TRBJ1-5; D is perhaps TRBD1 (6 bases). The specimen comprised whole blood, sampled in connection with sensitization to the hapten diphenylcyclopropenone (DPC). This clonotype originated in a woman aged 40 to 50 with alopecia areata. Some clones in this sample may be carry-over from other donors' samples. This chain's CDR3 is CASSLQQGTNQPQHF. For the CDR3, the DNA is TGTGCCAGCAGCTTGCAACAGGGAACCAATCAGCCCCAGCATTTT.